What follows is one T cell receptor (beta chain) and its context. Its antigen is not identified. This record belongs to a study of radiotherapy plus CTLA-4 blockade in lung cancer. For the study at large: Among enrolled patients, over 15% responded and less than 40% achieved disease control.

TCRdb's table, derived via immunoSEQ multiplex PCR, lists solely in-frame clones and lacks some. Of tens of thousands of clones in the sample, around 80% were seen once. Study conclusions and caveats: In blood, after radiotherapy plus ipilimumab, tumor-derived TCR clones expanded. Interferon-beta, together with early blood T cell clone dynamics, reportedly best predicted response.

Focal radiation plus CTLA-4 blockade with ipilimumab was given to patients with chemo-refractory metastatic non-small-cell lung cancer. The specimen comprised peripheral blood, sampled from a patient treated with radiotherapy plus ipilimumab. The clonotype originates from a human donor with non-small cell lung cancer that progressed on radiotherapy plus ipilimumab.

The DNA of the CDR3 is TGCGCCAGCAGCCCACCTCCGGGGCTTAGCTCCTACAATGAGCAGTTCTTC. This encodes CASSPPPGLSSYNEQFF. This rearrangement joins TRBV4-1 to TRBJ2-1, with D possibly being TRBD1 or TRBD2 (5 bases each). Germline V lookup: CDR1 MGHRA, CDR2 YSYEKL. V was cut by 4 bases and J by 0 bases, with 16 bases left in between. This CDR3 spans 17 amino acids.